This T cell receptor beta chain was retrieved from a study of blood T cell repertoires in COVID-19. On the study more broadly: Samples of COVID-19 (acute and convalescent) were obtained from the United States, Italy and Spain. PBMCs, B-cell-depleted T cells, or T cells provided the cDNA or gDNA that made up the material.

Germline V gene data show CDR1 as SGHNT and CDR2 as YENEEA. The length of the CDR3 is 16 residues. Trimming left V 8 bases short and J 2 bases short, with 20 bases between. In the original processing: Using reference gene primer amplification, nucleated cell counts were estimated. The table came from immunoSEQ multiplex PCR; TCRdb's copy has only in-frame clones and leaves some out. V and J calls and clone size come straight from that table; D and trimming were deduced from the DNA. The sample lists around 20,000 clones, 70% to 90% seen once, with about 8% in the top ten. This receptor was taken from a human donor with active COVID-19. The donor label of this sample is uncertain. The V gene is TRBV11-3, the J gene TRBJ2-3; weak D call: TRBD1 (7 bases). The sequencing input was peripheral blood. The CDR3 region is CASAEGAGGNTDTQYF. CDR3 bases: TGTGCCAGCGCCGAGGGGGCCGGAGGGAACACAGATACGCAGTATTTT.